A selection of T cell receptor beta chains follows, all from one sample in a study of shared clonotypes between healthy human individuals. The method was immunoSEQ multiplex PCR; TCRdb's version includes in-frame clones alone and lacks a portion of them. The data hold roughly 2.2 million clones, with around 92% observed a single time. The sequencing sample was made of naive CD4+ T cells from PBMCs. Receptors originate from a man aged 18 to 29 in good health. Some clones in this sample may be carry-over from other donors' samples. Both conserved end residues are part of each CDR3. D genes are given only for firm matches. Some rows have no size entry. The others give once, few or many, or a class for an expanded clone.

TRBJ1-2 TRBV10-3 - - CAISDRMAAKIGYGYTF TGTGCCATCAGTGACCGTATGGCAGCCAAGATAGGCTATGGCTACACCTTC
TRBJ1-1 TRBV10-3 - - CAISEIGGGKGGTEAFF TGTGCCATCAGTGAGATCGGGGGGGGCAAGGGAGGCACTGAAGCTTTCTTT
TRBJ1-1 TRBV5-4 - TRBD1 CASSWTGDTEAFF TGTGCCAGCAGCTGGACAGGGGACACTGAAGCTTTCTTT
TRBJ2-7 TRBV6-5 - - CASSRTRQDSYEQYF TGTGCCAGCAGCCGTACACGACAGGACTCCTACGAGCAGTACTTC
TRBJ1-1 TRBV10-3 - - CAISFRGLTEAFF TGTGCCATCAGTTTCAGGGGTTTGACTGAAGCTTTCTTT
TRBJ1-4 TRBV5-1 - TRBD1 CASSLDRGVEKLFF TGCGCCAGCAGCTTGGACAGGGGAGTTGAAAAACTGTTTTTT
TRBJ1-5 TRBV6-1 - - CASSELLVRGQPQHF TGTGCCAGCAGTGAACTCCTCGTCAGGGGTCAGCCCCAGCATTTT
TRBJ1-1 TRBV6-1 - TRBD1 CASSEHRGLGTEAFF TGTGCCAGCAGTGAGCACAGGGGGCTAGGTACTGAAGCTTTCTTT
TRBJ1-1 TRBV11-2 once - CASSLARETEAFF TGTGCCAGCAGCTTAGCGCGAGAAACTGAAGCTTTCTTT
TRBJ2-1 TRBV7-9 - - CASSLDGSYNEQFF TGTGCCAGCAGCTTAGACGGGAGCTACAATGAGCAGTTCTTC
TRBJ1-5 TRBV2 - - CASSDSYSNQPQHF TGTGCCAGCAGTGACAGTTATAGCAATCAGCCCCAGCATTTT
TRBJ1-6 TRBV5-6 - - CASSLEGRHNSPLHF TGTGCCAGCAGCTTGGAGGGCAGACACAATTCACCCCTCCACTTT
TRBJ2-1 TRBV4-3 - TRBD1 CASSPTGLVYNEQFF TGCGCCAGCAGCCCGACAGGGTTGGTCTACAATGAGCAGTTCTTC
TRBJ1-2 TRBV30 - - CASDRGGWDGYTF TGTGCCTCCGACCGCGGTGGATGGGATGGCTACACCTTC
TRBJ2-3 TRBV7-8 - - CASSYGREGTDTQYF TGTGCCAGCAGCTATGGACGAGAAGGCACAGATACGCAGTATTTT
TRBJ2-5 TRBV11-2 - - CASSPQETQYF TGTGCCAGCAGCCCTCAAGAGACCCAGTACTTC
TRBJ1-2 TRBV28 - TRBD1 CASSSTGHYNYGYTF TGTGCCAGCAGTTCGACAGGGCACTACAACTATGGCTACACCTTC
TRBJ2-3 TRBV6-6 - TRBD2 CASRLTSGSGDTQYF TGTGCCAGCAGATTGACTAGCGGGAGTGGAGATACGCAGTATTTT
TRBJ2-7 TRBV5-1 - - CASSVQPGASYEQYF TGCGCCAGCAGCGTACAACCGGGAGCCTCCTACGAGCAGTACTTC
TRBJ2-2 TRBV15 - TRBD1 CATRRRGHSGELFF TGTGCCACCAGGCGCAGGGGGCATAGCGGGGAGCTGTTTTTT
TRBJ2-2 TRBV29-1 - TRBD1 CSVEVFRRQGAANTGELFF TGCAGCGTTGAAGTCTTTCGTAGGCAGGGGGCGGCGAACACCGGGGAGCTGTTTTTT
TRBJ1-1 TRBV10-3 few - CAISQQILTANTEAFF TGTGCCATCAGCCAACAGATTTTAACAGCGAACACTGAAGCTTTCTTT
TRBJ2-7 TRBV7-2 - TRBD2 CASSLEGGSSYEQYF TGTGCCAGCAGCTTAGAGGGCGGGAGCTCCTACGAGCAGTACTTC
TRBJ1-2 TRBV28 - - CASSLFGLAVGYTF TGTGCCAGCAGTTTATTCGGGCTGGCTGTGGGCTACACCTTC
TRBJ2-7 TRBV7-8 - - CASSLVAFSYEQYF TGTGCCAGCAGCTTAGTGGCCTTCTCCTACGAGCAGTACTTC
TRBJ2-1 TRBV2 once - CASSARGGSYNEQFF TGTGCCAGCAGTGCTAGGGGGGGCTCCTACAATGAGCAGTTCTTC
TRBJ1-1 TRBV21-1 - - CASSTAAIREVEAFF TGTGCCAGCAGCACCGCTGCGATTCGGGAGGTTGAAGCTTTCTTT
TRBJ1-1 TRBV29-1 few TRBD1 CSGDRGSEAFF TGCAGCGGTGACAGGGGTTCTGAAGCTTTCTTT
TRBJ1-5 TRBV5-1 few - CASSLEGTGEPQHF TGCGCCAGCAGCTTGGAGGGGACTGGAGAGCCCCAGCATTTT
TRBJ2-3 TRBV15 - TRBD2 CATSRVSLAGTDTQYF TGTGCCACCAGCAGAGTGTCACTAGCGGGAACAGATACGCAGTATTTT
TRBJ2-2 TRBV30 - - CAWTGVTGELFF TGTGCCTGGACAGGGGTCACCGGGGAGCTGTTTTTT
TRBJ2-1 TRBV15 - - CATSRFPQSGFHNEQFF TGTGCCACCAGCAGATTCCCCCAAAGCGGGTTCCACAATGAGCAGTTCTTC
TRBJ2-7 TRBV27 - - CASSSRSRGYEQYF TGTGCCAGCAGTTCTCGATCCCGGGGCTACGAGCAGTACTTC
TRBJ2-2 TRBV11-2 - TRBD2 CASSIQGLAGGRTGELFF TGTGCCAGCAGCATACAGGGACTAGCGGGAGGGCGGACCGGGGAGCTGTTTTTT
TRBJ2-3 TRBV28 - TRBD2 CASSLGGSSGSRTDTQYF TGTGCCAGCAGTTTAGGTGGGAGTAGCGGGAGTAGGACAGATACGCAGTATTTT
TRBJ2-3 TRBV13 - - CASSPGRDTQYF TGTGCCAGCAGCCCCGGGAGAGATACGCAGTATTTT
TRBJ2-7 TRBV11-3 - TRBD1 CASSLDGTGGPGEQYF TGTGCCAGCAGCTTAGATGGGACAGGGGGCCCGGGGGAGCAGTACTTC
TRBJ1-5 TRBV7-2 - - CASSLVGNSNQPQHF TGTGCCAGCAGCTTAGTGGGTAATAGCAATCAGCCCCAGCATTTT
TRBJ2-1 TRBV14 - - CASSPPQASSYNEQFF TGTGCCAGCAGCCCACCTCAAGCGAGCTCCTACAATGAGCAGTTCTTC
TRBJ2-3 TRBV4-2 - TRBD1 CASSQAGQGNTDTQYF TGTGCCAGCAGCCAAGCGGGACAGGGGAACACAGATACGCAGTATTTT
TRBJ2-1 TRBV28 - - CASSLAGGAYNEQFF TGTGCCAGCAGTTTGGCCGGTGGGGCCTACAATGAGCAGTTCTTC
TRBJ2-2 TRBV28 - - CASSKQGSRTGELFF TGTGCCAGCAGTAAGCAGGGGAGTAGGACCGGGGAGCTGTTTTTT
TRBJ2-1 TRBV29-1 - - CSVVRNEQFF TGCAGCGTTGTCAGGAATGAGCAGTTCTTC
TRBJ1-5 TRBV7-2 once TRBD1 CASSPQGDQPQHF TGTGCCAGCAGCCCCCAGGGGGATCAGCCCCAGCATTTT
TRBJ2-3 TRBV28 - TRBD2 CASSCIPAGGGEGDTQYF TGTGCCAGCAGTTGCATTCCCGCGGGAGGGGGCGAGGGAGATACGCAGTATTTT
TRBJ2-7 TRBV27 - TRBD2 CASRPKTSGSYEQYF TGTGCCAGCAGACCCAAGACTAGCGGGAGTTACGAGCAGTACTTC
TRBJ1-2 TRBV28 - - CASSPLMYGYTF TGTGCCAGCAGTCCCCTAATGTATGGCTACACCTTC
TRBJ1-4 TRBV28 - - CASSSRSNEKLFF TGTGCCAGCAGTTCGAGGTCTAATGAAAAACTGTTTTTT
TRBJ1-1 TRBV28 - - CASRTPGGLTEAFF TGTGCCAGCAGGACCCCTGGGGGGCTAACTGAAGCTTTCTTT